A selection of T cell receptor beta chains follows, all from one sample in a study of beta chain features in type 1 diabetes. Method: immunoSEQ multiplex PCR; TCRdb's copy keeps in-frame clones and lacks some. The sample includes a few hundred thousand clones, 14% of them seen just once. Material: naive CD4+ T cells from blood. These receptors were collected from a man younger than 45 with type 1 diabetes. Both conserved end residues are part of each CDR3. A D gene is named only where the DNA matches it firmly. The size entry is marked missing in some rows and otherwise reads once, few, many or a size class.

v_call: TRBV2
j_call: TRBJ2-3
d_call: TRBD2
clone_size: few
cdr3_nt: TGTGCCAGCCTCTGGACTAGCGCAGATACGCAGTATTTT
cdr3_aa: CASLWTSADTQYF

v_call: TRBV18
j_call: TRBJ2-3
d_call: TRBD2
clone_size: few
cdr3_nt: TGTGCCAGCTCACCAGGGACTAGCGACACAGATACGCAGTATTTT
cdr3_aa: CASSPGTSDTDTQYF

v_call: TRBV5-1
j_call: TRBJ2-6
d_call: .
clone_size: .
cdr3_nt: TGCGCCAGCAGCTTGGACTTCAACTCTGGGGCCAACGTCCTGACTTTC
cdr3_aa: CASSLDFNSGANVLTF

v_call: TRBV30
j_call: TRBJ2-7
d_call: TRBD2
clone_size: few
cdr3_nt: TGTGCCTGGAGTGCGACTAGCCTACTCGCCTACGAGCAGTACTTC
cdr3_aa: CAWSATSLLAYEQYF

v_call: TRBV19
j_call: TRBJ1-1
d_call: TRBD1
clone_size: few
cdr3_nt: TGTGCCAGTAGTACCCCCGACAGGGGTCAAAACACTGAAGCTTTCTTT
cdr3_aa: CASSTPDRGQNTEAFF

v_call: TRBV7-2
j_call: TRBJ2-5
d_call: .
clone_size: few
cdr3_nt: TGTGCCAGCAGCTTAGTGCAGGGCTTCCAAGAGACCCAGTACTTC
cdr3_aa: CASSLVQGFQETQYF

v_call: TRBV4-1
j_call: TRBJ2-7
d_call: TRBD2
clone_size: .
cdr3_nt: TGCGCCAGCAGCCAACTCCATGAGACTAGCGGTTCCTACGAGCAGTACTTC
cdr3_aa: CASSQLHETSGSYEQYF

v_call: TRBV4-2
j_call: TRBJ1-2
d_call: TRBD1
clone_size: .
cdr3_nt: TGTGCCAGCAGCCATGACTTTGGACAGGGGTATGGCTACACCTTC
cdr3_aa: CASSHDFGQGYGYTF

v_call: TRBV7-2
j_call: TRBJ1-2
d_call: TRBD1
clone_size: .
cdr3_nt: TGTGCCAGCAGCACCCGACAGGGATCGGAAGGCTACACCTTC
cdr3_aa: CASSTRQGSEGYTF

v_call: TRBV9
j_call: TRBJ2-2
d_call: .
clone_size: .
cdr3_nt: TGTGCCAGCAGCGTACGAGGAGGGCTACTCACCGGGGAGCTGTTTTTT
cdr3_aa: CASSVRGGLLTGELFF

v_call: TRBV7-2
j_call: TRBJ1-1
d_call: TRBD1
clone_size: few
cdr3_nt: TGTGCCAGCAGCTTTGCCGGGACAGGGACGAACACTGAAGCTTTCTTT
cdr3_aa: CASSFAGTGTNTEAFF

v_call: TRBV2
j_call: TRBJ1-2
d_call: .
clone_size: few
cdr3_nt: TGTGCCAGCAGTGAATGGCGGGGCTACACCTTC
cdr3_aa: CASSEWRGYTF

v_call: TRBV5-1
j_call: TRBJ2-1
d_call: .
clone_size: .
cdr3_nt: TGCGCCAGCAGCTTTCGGTCTAGCGTTATTAGGAATGAGCAGTTCTTC
cdr3_aa: CASSFRSSVIRNEQFF

v_call: TRBV18
j_call: TRBJ2-5
d_call: .
clone_size: .
cdr3_nt: TGTGCCAGCTCAAACAGGGATATCGAGGAGACCCAGTACTTC
cdr3_aa: CASSNRDIEETQYF

v_call: TRBV10-3
j_call: TRBJ2-1
d_call: .
clone_size: few
cdr3_nt: TGTGCCATCAGTGAGACTACCTACAATGAGCAGTTCTTC
cdr3_aa: CAISETTYNEQFF

v_call: TRBV2
j_call: TRBJ1-5
d_call: .
clone_size: .
cdr3_nt: TGTGCCAGCAGTGAACAGGGCGGTCAGCCCCAGCATTTT
cdr3_aa: CASSEQGGQPQHF

v_call: TRBV18
j_call: TRBJ1-2
d_call: .
clone_size: few
cdr3_nt: TGTGCCAGCGCTTCGACAGTTTTGAGCTATGGCTACACCTTC
cdr3_aa: CASASTVLSYGYTF

v_call: TRBV7-2
j_call: TRBJ2-1
d_call: TRBD1
clone_size: few
cdr3_nt: TGTGCCAGCAGCTCAACAGGGGGCTCCTACAATGAGCAGTTCTTC
cdr3_aa: CASSSTGGSYNEQFF

v_call: TRBV14
j_call: TRBJ2-3
d_call: TRBD2
clone_size: .
cdr3_nt: TGTGCCAGCAGCCCGCTTGGCGGGAGGGGGTCAGATACGCAGTATTTT
cdr3_aa: CASSPLGGRGSDTQYF

v_call: TRBV5-1
j_call: TRBJ2-6
d_call: TRBD1
clone_size: .
cdr3_nt: TGCGCCAGCAGCTTGGGACAGGGGTTTTCCGGGGCCAACGTCCTGACTTTC
cdr3_aa: CASSLGQGFSGANVLTF

v_call: TRBV7-2
j_call: TRBJ1-3
d_call: .
clone_size: .
cdr3_nt: TGTGCCAGCGGCCACGGGAGCAATTCTGGAAACACCATATATTTT
cdr3_aa: CASGHGSNSGNTIYF

v_call: TRBV5-1
j_call: TRBJ2-3
d_call: .
clone_size: .
cdr3_nt: TGCGCCAGCAGCCCAGGGGGCACAGATACGCAGTATTTT
cdr3_aa: CASSPGGTDTQYF

v_call: TRBV6-1
j_call: TRBJ2-3
d_call: .
clone_size: few
cdr3_nt: TGTGCCAGCAGGGCTCAGACAACTAGCACAGATACGCAGTATTTT
cdr3_aa: CASRAQTTSTDTQYF

v_call: TRBV5-1
j_call: TRBJ2-1
d_call: TRBD2
clone_size: few
cdr3_nt: TGCGCCAGCAGCCTGTTAGCGGGCCACTACAATGAGCAGTTCTTC
cdr3_aa: CASSLLAGHYNEQFF

v_call: TRBV14
j_call: TRBJ2-1
d_call: TRBD2
clone_size: .
cdr3_nt: TGTGCCAGCAGCCACGGCGGGAGGGCCGACAATGAGCAGTTCTTC
cdr3_aa: CASSHGGRADNEQFF

v_call: TRBV10-3
j_call: TRBJ2-7
d_call: .
clone_size: .
cdr3_nt: TGTGCCATCAGTGAGTCGGGGGCCGACGAGCAGTACTTC
cdr3_aa: CAISESGADEQYF

v_call: TRBV7-6
j_call: TRBJ1-2
d_call: .
clone_size: few
cdr3_nt: TGTGCCAGCAGCCCTGTGAGACAGGAGTACTATGGCTACACCTTC
cdr3_aa: CASSPVRQEYYGYTF

v_call: TRBV29-1
j_call: TRBJ1-3
d_call: TRBD1
clone_size: .
cdr3_nt: TGCAGCGTTGAAGGCGACAGGGGGGCTGTTCCCGGAAACACCATATATTTT
cdr3_aa: CSVEGDRGAVPGNTIYF

v_call: TRBV7-2
j_call: TRBJ1-5
d_call: .
clone_size: .
cdr3_nt: TGTGCCAGCAGCTTAGAGGCCAATAGCCAGCCCCAGCATTTT
cdr3_aa: CASSLEANSQPQHF

v_call: TRBV2
j_call: TRBJ2-1
d_call: TRBD2
clone_size: .
cdr3_nt: TGTGCCAGCGGGCGACTAGCGGGAGGCTATGAGCAGTTCTTC
cdr3_aa: CASGRLAGGYEQFF

v_call: TRBV9
j_call: TRBJ2-5
d_call: TRBD2
clone_size: .
cdr3_nt: TGTGCCAGCACGAAGACTAGCGGGAGACTAGGGGAGACCCAGTACTTC
cdr3_aa: CASTKTSGRLGETQYF

v_call: TRBV23-1
j_call: TRBJ1-1
d_call: .
clone_size: .
cdr3_nt: TGCGCCAGCAGTCACGGGGGTGATTTAATGAACACTGAAGCTTTCTTT
cdr3_aa: CASSHGGDLMNTEAFF

v_call: TRBV20-1
j_call: TRBJ2-7
d_call: .
clone_size: few
cdr3_nt: TGCAGTGCCCGGACTGCTTACGAGCAGTACTTC
cdr3_aa: CSARTAYEQYF

v_call: TRBV18
j_call: TRBJ2-3
d_call: TRBD2
clone_size: .
cdr3_nt: TGTGCCAGCTCACCCACTAGCGGCACAGATACGCAGTATTTT
cdr3_aa: CASSPTSGTDTQYF

v_call: TRBV30
j_call: TRBJ2-1
d_call: TRBD1
clone_size: .
cdr3_nt: TGTGCCTGGAGTGTAGGGGGCAAGCAGTTCTTC
cdr3_aa: CAWSVGGKQFF

v_call: TRBV6-7
j_call: TRBJ2-1
d_call: TRBD2
clone_size: few
cdr3_nt: TGTGCCAGCAGTTACACCCTGAGACTAGCGCTCAATGAGCAGTTCTTC
cdr3_aa: CASSYTLRLALNEQFF

v_call: TRBV25-1
j_call: TRBJ2-2
d_call: TRBD1
clone_size: .
cdr3_nt: TGTGCCAGCAGCCAGGGAAGGGGACAGGGCGATTCCACCGGGGAGCTGTTTTTT
cdr3_aa: CASSQGRGQGDSTGELFF

v_call: TRBV7-7
j_call: TRBJ2-7
d_call: .
clone_size: .
cdr3_nt: TGTGCCAGCAGCTTTGGCCAGGGCCACGAGCAGTACTTC
cdr3_aa: CASSFGQGHEQYF

v_call: TRBV29-1
j_call: TRBJ2-2
d_call: TRBD1
clone_size: .
cdr3_nt: TGCAGCGTTGGTCTAGGGGGCGCGTGGACCGGGGAGCTGTTTTTT
cdr3_aa: CSVGLGGAWTGELFF

v_call: TRBV25-1
j_call: TRBJ2-2
d_call: TRBD1
clone_size: few
cdr3_nt: TGTGCCAGCAGTGAATGGGACAGGGACACCGGGGAGCTGTTTTTT
cdr3_aa: CASSEWDRDTGELFF

v_call: TRBV28
j_call: TRBJ2-1
d_call: TRBD1
clone_size: .
cdr3_nt: TGTGCCAGCAGGACAGGGGAATTGACTCATGAGCAGTTCTTC
cdr3_aa: CASRTGELTHEQFF